This T cell receptor (beta chain) was retrieved from a study of STAT5B mutations in CD4+ large granular lymphocyte leukemia. General observations from the study: No patients shared main leukemic clonotypes, though less than 30% appeared at low frequency elsewhere. 8/27 top patient clones versus 2/35 control clones were TRBV06-family.

Here immunoSEQ multiplex PCR was the method, and the copy in TCRdb shows in-frame clones only, minus some. This table has roughly 34,000 clones, more than 65% appearing once. The CDR3 spans 13 residues. Trimming took off 3 bases at V and 7 bases at J, with 9 bases between the two ends. Germline assignment: CDR1 SNHLY and CDR2 FYNNEI. On this clone itself: Its cognate antigen is unknown.

The chain uses TRBV2 and TRBJ2-2; D is undetermined. This clonotype originated in a human donor in good health. The sequenced sample was CD4+ T cells from blood buffy coats. The CDR3 coding sequence is TGTGCCAGCAGTGAGGAGTTCTACGGGGAGCTGTTTTTT. Its protein product is CASSEEFYGELFF.